This passage covers 2 T cell receptor beta chains from one sample sequenced in a study of neurological immune-mediated disorders. TCRdb ran MiXCR on the 5' RACE reads and lists one entry per CDR3 protein. The table has just under 60,000 distinct CDR3 sequences, roughly 2.5% seen once. The sequencing input was PBMCs. These receptors came from a man aged 45-65 years with multiple sclerosis.

In its sample, this clonotype was seen many times. The CDR3 protein is CASSLQGAPGNQPQHF. CDR3 DNA: TGTGCCAGCAGCTTACAGGGGGCGCCGGGCAATCAGCCCCAGCATTTT. The chain combines TRBV28 with TRBJ1-5; 9 positions match TRBD1. The germline CDR1 and CDR2 sequences are MDHEN and SYDVKM. This CDR3 region has 16 residues. J was trimmed by 2 bases and V by 6 bases; bases with no gene match: 8.

This clonotype has at least ten counts. V gene TRBV12-3 or TRBV12-4 combines with J gene TRBJ2-2; 7 bases map to TRBD1. V gave up 7 bases and J gave up 2 bases; unmatched junction bases: 1. This CDR3 has 13 residues. CDR3 nucleotides: TGTGCCAGCAAAGGGGGCAACACCGGGGAGCTGTTTTTT. This gives the protein CASKGGNTGELFF.